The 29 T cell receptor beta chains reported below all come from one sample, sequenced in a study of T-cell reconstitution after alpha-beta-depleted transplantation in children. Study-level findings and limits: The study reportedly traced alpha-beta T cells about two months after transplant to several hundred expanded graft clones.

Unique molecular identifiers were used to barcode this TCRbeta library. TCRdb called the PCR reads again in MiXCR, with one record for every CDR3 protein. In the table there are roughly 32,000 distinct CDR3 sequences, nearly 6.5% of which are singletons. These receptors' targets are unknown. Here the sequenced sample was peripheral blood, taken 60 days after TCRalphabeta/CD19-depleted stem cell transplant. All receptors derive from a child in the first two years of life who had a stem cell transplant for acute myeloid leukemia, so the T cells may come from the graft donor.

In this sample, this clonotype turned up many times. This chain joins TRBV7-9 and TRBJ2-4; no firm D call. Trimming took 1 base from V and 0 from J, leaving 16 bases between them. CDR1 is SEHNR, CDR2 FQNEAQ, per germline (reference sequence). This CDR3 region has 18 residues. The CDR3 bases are TGTGCCAGCAGCTTAGACGTCAGGTTACCGATAGCCAAAAACATTCAGTACTTC. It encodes CASSLDVRLPIAKNIQYF.

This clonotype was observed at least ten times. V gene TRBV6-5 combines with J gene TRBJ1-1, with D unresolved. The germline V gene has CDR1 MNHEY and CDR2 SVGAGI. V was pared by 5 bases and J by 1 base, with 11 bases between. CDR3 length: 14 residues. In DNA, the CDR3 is TGTGCCAGCAGTACATTACAGAGGAACACTGAAGCTTTCTTT. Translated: CASSTLQRNTEAFF.

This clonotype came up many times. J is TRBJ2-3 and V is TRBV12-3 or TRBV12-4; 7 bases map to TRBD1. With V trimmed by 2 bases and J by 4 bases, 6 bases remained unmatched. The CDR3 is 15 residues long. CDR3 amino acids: CASSLIRQGPDTQYF. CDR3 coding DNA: TGTGCCAGCAGTTTAATACGACAGGGCCCAGATACGCAGTATTTT.

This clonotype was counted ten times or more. The CDR3 DNA sequence: TGTGCCAGCAGTTACCAGGGAAAGGGCAATGAGCAGTTCTTC. Translating it yields CASSYQGKGNEQFF. This sequence joins TRBV6-5 and TRBJ2-1, with TRBD1 as a possible D gene (5 bases). The CDR3 sequence is 14 residues long. The germline V and J ends were trimmed by 2 bases and 6 bases, with 11 bases remaining between them. The germline V gene has CDR1 MNHEY and CDR2 SVGAGI.

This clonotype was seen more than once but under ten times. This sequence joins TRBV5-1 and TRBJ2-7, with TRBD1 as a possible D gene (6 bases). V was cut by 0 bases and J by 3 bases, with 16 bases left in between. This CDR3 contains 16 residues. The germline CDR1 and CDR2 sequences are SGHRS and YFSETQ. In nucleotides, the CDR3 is TGCGCCAGCAGCTTGGAGGGGAGCCGGACAGTCTACGAGCAGTACTTC. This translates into CASSLEGSRTVYEQYF. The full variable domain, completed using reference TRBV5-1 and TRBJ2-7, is KAGVTQTPRYLIKTRGQQVTLSCSPISGHRSVSWYQQTPGQGLQFLFEYFSETQRNKGNFPGRFSGRQFSNSRSEMNVSTLELGDSALYLCASSLEGSRTVYEQYFGPGTRLTVT.

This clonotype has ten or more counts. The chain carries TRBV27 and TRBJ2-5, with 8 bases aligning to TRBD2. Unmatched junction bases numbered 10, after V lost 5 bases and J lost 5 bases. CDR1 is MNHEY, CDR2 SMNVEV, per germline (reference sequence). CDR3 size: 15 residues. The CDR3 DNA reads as TGTGCCAGCAGTCCCCGGACTAGCCCCGAGGAGACCCAGTACTTC. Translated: CASSPRTSPEETQYF.

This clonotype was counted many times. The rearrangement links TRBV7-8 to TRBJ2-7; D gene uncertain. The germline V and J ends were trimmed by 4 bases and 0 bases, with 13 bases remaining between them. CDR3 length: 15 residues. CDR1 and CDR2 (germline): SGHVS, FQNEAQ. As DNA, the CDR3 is TGTGCCAGCAGCTCTTACTTTGGAAGCTCCTACGAGCAGTACTTC. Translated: CASSSYFGSSYEQYF.

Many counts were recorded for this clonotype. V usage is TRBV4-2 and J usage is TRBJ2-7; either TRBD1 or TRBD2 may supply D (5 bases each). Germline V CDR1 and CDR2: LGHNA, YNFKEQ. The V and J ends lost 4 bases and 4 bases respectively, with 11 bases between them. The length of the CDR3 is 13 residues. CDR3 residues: CASSLGDGYEQYF. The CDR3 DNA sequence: TGTGCCAGCAGCCTCGGGGACGGGTACGAGCAGTACTTC.

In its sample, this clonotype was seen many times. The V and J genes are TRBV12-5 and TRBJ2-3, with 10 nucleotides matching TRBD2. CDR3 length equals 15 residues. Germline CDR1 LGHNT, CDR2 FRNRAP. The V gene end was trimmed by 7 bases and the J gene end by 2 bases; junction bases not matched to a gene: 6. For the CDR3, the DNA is TGTGCTAGTGCATCTAGCGGGAGTTACACAGATACGCAGTATTTT. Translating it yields CASASSGSYTDTQYF.

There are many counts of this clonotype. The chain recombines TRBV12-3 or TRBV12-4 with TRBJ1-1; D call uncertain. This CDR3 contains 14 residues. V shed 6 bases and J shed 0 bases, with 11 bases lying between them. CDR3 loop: CASSPIDLNTEAFF. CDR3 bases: TGTGCCAGCAGCCCGATAGACCTGAACACTGAAGCTTTCTTT.

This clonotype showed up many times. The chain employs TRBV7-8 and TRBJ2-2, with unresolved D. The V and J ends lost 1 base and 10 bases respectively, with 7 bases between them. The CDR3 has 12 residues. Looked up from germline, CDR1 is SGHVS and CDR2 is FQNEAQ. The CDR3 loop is CASSLGEKELFF. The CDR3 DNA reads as TGTGCCAGCAGCTTAGGAGAGAAGGAGCTGTTTTTT.

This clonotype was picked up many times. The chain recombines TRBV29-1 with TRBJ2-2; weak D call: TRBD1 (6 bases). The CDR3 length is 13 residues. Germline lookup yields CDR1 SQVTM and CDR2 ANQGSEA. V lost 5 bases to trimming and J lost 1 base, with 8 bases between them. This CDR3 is CSVWGQNTGELFF. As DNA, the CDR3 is TGCAGCGTTTGGGGACAGAACACCGGGGAGCTGTTTTTT.

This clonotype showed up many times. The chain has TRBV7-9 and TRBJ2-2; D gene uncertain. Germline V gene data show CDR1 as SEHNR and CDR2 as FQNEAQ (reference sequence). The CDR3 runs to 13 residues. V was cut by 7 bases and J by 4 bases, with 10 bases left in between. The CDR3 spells CASKVGSTGELFF. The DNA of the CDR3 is TGTGCCAGCAAGGTCGGGTCCACCGGGGAGCTGTTTTTT.

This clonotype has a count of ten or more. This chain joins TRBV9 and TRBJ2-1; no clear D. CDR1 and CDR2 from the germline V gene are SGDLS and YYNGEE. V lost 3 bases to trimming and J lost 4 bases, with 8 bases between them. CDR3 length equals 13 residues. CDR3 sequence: CASSADGYNEQFF. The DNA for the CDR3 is TGTGCCAGCAGCGCAGACGGGTACAATGAGCAGTTCTTC.

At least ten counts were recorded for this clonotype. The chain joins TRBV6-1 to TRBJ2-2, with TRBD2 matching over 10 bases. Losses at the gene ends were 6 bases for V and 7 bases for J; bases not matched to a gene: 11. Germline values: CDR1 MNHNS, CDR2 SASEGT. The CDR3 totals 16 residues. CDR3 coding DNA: TGTGCCAGCAGCCCAAAGCGGGAGGGCCGGAGCGGGGAGCTGTTTTTT. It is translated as CASSPKREGRSGELFF.

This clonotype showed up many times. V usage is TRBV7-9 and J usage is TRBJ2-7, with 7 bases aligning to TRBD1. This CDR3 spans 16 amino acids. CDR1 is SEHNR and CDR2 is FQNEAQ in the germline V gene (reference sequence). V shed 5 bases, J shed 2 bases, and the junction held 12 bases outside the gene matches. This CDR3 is CASSPKTGIDTYEQYF. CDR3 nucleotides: TGTGCCAGCAGCCCTAAGACAGGGATCGATACCTACGAGCAGTACTTC.

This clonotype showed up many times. The CDR3 region has the DNA TGCAGTGCTAGAAAGTCGCTAGCGGGGGGGCCGAGAGATACGCAGTATTTT. It codes for CSARKSLAGGPRDTQYF. The J gene is TRBJ2-3, the V gene TRBV20-1; 12 bases line up with TRBD2. Trimming at V came to 2 bases and at J to 5 bases, leaving 11 bases not matched to a gene. There are 17 residues in the CDR3. Germline V gives CDR1 DFQATT, CDR2 SNEGSKA (reference sequence).

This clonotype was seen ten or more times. The CDR3 reads CASSQDYLAGSQETQYF. CDR3 DNA sequence: TGTGCCAGCAGCCAAGACTACCTAGCGGGGAGTCAAGAGACCCAGTACTTC. This chain connects TRBV3-1 to TRBJ2-5, with 9 bases aligning to TRBD2. The CDR3 contains 17 residues. Germline CDR1 LGHDT, CDR2 YNNKEL (reference sequence). J gave up 2 bases and V 0 bases, and 7 bases lay outside the gene matches.

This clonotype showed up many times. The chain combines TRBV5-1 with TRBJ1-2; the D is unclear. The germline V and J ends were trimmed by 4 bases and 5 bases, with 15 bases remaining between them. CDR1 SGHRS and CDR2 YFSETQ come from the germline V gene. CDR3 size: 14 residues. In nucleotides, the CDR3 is TGCGCCAGCAGCCTCGCCAACTCTCTGTATGGCTACACCTTC. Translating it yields CASSLANSLYGYTF.

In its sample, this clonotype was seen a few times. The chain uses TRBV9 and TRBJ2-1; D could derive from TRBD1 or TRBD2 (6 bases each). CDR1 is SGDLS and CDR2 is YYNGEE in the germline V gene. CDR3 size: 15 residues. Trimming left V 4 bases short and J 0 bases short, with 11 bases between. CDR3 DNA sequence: TGTGCCAGCAGCCCGGGGGCGAGCTCCTACAATGAGCAGTTCTTC. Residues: CASSPGASSYNEQFF.

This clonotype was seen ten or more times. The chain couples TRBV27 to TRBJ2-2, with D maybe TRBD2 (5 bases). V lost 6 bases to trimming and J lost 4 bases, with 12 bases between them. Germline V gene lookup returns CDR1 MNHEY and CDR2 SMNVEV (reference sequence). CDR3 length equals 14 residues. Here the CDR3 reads CASRVLRGTGELFF. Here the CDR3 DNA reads TGTGCCAGCAGGGTCCTTCGGGGCACCGGGGAGCTGTTTTTT.

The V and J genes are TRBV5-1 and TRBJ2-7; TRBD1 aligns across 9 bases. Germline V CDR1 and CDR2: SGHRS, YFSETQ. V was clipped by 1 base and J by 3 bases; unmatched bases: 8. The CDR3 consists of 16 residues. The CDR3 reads CASSLSRTGAGYEQYF. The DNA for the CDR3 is TGCGCCAGCAGCTTGAGTAGGACAGGGGCCGGCTACGAGCAGTACTTC.

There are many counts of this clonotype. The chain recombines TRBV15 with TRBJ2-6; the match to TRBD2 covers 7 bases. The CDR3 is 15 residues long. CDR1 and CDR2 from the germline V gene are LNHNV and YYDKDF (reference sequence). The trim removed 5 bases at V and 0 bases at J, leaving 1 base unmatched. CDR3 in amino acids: CATSGRGSGANVLTF. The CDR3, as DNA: TGTGCCACCAGCGGGAGGGGCTCTGGGGCCAACGTCCTGACTTTC.

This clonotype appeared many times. The chain's CDR3 is CASSLATQQETQYF. In nucleotides, the CDR3 is TGTGCCAGCAGCTTAGCGACACAGCAAGAGACCCAGTACTTC. The chain uses TRBV7-8 and TRBJ2-5; D call uncertain. Looked up from germline, CDR1 is SGHVS and CDR2 is FQNEAQ. The CDR3 extends over 14 amino acids. V lost 0 bases and J lost 2, with 7 bases in between. Variable domain in full (rest from reference TRBV7-8 and TRBJ2-5): GAGVSQSPRYKVAKRGQDVALRCDPISGHVSLFWYQQALGQGPEFLTYFQNEAQLDKSGLPSDRFFAERPEGSVSTLKIQRTQQEDSAVYLCASSLATQQETQYFGPGTRLLVL.

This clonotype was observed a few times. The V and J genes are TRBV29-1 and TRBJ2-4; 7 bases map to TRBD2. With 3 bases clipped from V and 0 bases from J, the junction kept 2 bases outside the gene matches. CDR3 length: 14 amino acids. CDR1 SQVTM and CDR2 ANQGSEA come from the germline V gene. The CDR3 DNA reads TGCAGCGTTGAGGGGAGGGCAGCCAAAAACATTCAGTACTTC. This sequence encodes CSVEGRAAKNIQYF.

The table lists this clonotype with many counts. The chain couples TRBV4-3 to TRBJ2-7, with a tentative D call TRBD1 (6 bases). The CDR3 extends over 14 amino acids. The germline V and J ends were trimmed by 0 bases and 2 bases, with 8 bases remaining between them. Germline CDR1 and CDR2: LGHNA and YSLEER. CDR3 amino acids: CASSQDGQPYEQYF. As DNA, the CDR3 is TGCGCCAGCAGCCAAGATGGACAGCCCTACGAGCAGTACTTC.

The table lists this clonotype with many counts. The CDR3 sequence is CASTRTSGKYQETQYF. The CDR3 nucleotides read TGTGCCAGCACCCGGACTAGCGGGAAGTACCAAGAGACCCAGTACTTC. This chain uses TRBV12-3 or TRBV12-4 with TRBJ2-5; 12 bases agree with TRBD2. This CDR3 is built from 16 residues. J lost 0 bases, V lost 7 bases, and 6 bases had no gene match.

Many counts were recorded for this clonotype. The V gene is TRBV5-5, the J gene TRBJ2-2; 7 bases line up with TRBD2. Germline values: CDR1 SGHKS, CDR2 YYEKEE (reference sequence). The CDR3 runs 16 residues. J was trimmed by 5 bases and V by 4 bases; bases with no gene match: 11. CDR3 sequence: CASSHPQGGSTGELFF. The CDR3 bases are TGTGCCAGCAGCCACCCCCAGGGAGGGTCAACCGGGGAGCTGTTTTTT. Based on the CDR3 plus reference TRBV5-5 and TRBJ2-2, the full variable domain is DAGVTQSPTHLIKTRGQQVTLRCSPISGHKSVSWYQQVLGQGPQFIFQYYEKEERGRGNFPDRFSARQFPNYSSELNVNALLLGDSALYLCASSHPQGGSTGELFFGEGSRLTVL.

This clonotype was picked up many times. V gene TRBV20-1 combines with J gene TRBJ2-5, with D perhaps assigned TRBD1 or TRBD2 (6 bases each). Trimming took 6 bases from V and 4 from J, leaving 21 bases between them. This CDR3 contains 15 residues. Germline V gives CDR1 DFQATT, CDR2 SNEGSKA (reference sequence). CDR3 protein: CSAKIRGRSRETQYF. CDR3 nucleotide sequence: TGCAGTGCCAAGATACGGGGGCGATCACGAGAGACCCAGTACTTC.